The clone carrying this TCR beta chain appeared a few times. The sample belongs to a study of blood T cell repertoires in COVID-19. V was shortened by 0 bases and J by 0 bases, with 7 bases between the two germline ends. The CDR3 totals 15 residues. Germline CDR1 reads MNHEY; CDR2 reads SVGEGT. Profiled with immunoSEQ multiplex PCR; TCRdb holds only in-frame clones, not every one. The repertoire has 180,000 or so clones, 70% to 80% of them found once; the top ten carry roughly 14%. This study enrolled people aged about 18 to 90 from about 26 US geographic areas. The TCR was taken from a man between 60 and 75 years old who had been exposed to COVID-19. The specimen sequenced was PBMCs or T cells enriched from blood (not recorded which). This chain links TRBV6-2 or TRBV6-3 with TRBJ2-3, with TRBD2 as a possible D gene (5 bases). CDR3 DNA: TGTGCCAGCAGTTACTCCTGGACTAGCACAGATACGCAGTATTTT. It yields the protein CASSYSWTSTDTQYF.